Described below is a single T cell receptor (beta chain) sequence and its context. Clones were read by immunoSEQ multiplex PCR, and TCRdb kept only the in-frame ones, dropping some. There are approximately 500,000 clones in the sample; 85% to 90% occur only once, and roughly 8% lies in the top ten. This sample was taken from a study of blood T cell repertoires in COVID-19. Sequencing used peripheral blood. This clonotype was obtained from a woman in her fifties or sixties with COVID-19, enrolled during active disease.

The CDR3 bases are TGCGCCAGCAGCTTGGTAGAGGGAGGGACGTTGGGCTACACCTTC. Translating gives CASSLVEGGTLGYTF. The chain is built from TRBV5-1 and TRBJ1-2, with a weak D call TRBD1 (5 bases). The CDR3 consists of 15 residues. The germline V gene has CDR1 SGHRS and CDR2 YFSETQ. V gave up 0 bases and J gave up 8 bases, with 17 bases separating them.